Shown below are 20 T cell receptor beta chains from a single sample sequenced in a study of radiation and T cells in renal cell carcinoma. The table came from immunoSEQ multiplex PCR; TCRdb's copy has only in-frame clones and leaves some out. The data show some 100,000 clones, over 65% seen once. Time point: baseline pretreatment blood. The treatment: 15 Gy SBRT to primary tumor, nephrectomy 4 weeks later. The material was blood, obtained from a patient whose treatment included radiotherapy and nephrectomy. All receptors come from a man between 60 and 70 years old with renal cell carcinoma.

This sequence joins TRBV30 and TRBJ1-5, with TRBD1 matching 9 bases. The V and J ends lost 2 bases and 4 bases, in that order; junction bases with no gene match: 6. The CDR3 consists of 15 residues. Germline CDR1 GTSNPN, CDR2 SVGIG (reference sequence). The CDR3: CAWSPGQGGNQPQHF. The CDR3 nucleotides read TGTGCCTGGAGTCCGGGACAGGGTGGGAATCAGCCCCAGCATTTT.

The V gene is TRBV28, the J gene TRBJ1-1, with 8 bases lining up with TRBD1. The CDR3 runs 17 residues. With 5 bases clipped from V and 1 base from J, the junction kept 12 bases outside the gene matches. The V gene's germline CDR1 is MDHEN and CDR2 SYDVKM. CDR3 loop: CASSLWGAGGWNTEAFF. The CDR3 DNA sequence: TGTGCCAGCAGTCTTTGGGGCGCAGGGGGCTGGAACACTGAAGCTTTCTTT.

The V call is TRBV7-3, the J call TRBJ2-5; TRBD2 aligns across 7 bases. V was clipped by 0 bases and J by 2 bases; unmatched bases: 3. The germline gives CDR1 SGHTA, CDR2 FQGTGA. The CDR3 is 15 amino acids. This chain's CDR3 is CASSLTGGRQETQYF. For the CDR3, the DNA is TGTGCCAGCAGCTTAACGGGCGGGAGACAAGAGACCCAGTACTTC.

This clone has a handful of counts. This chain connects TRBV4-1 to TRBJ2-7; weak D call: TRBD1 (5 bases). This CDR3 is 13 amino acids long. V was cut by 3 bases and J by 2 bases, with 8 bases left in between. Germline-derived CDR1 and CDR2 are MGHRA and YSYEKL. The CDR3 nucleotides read TGCGCCAGCAGCCACGACAGAACCTACGAGCAGTACTTC. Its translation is CASSHDRTYEQYF.

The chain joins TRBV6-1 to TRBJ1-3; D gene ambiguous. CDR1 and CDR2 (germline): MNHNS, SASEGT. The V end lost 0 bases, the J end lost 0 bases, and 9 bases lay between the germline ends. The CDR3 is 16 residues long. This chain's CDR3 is CASSEAMPGSGNTIYF. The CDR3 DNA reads TGTGCCAGCAGTGAAGCGATGCCGGGCTCTGGAAACACCATATATTTT.

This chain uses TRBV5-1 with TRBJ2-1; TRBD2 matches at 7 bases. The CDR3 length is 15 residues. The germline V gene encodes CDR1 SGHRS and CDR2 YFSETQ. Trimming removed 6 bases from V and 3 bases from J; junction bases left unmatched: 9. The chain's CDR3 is CASKYGLADYNEQFF. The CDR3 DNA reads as TGCGCCAGCAAATACGGTCTAGCGGACTACAATGAGCAGTTCTTC. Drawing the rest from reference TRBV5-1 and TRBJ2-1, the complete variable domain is KAGVTQTPRYLIKTRGQQVTLSCSPISGHRSVSWYQQTPGQGLQFLFEYFSETQRNKGNFPGRFSGRQFSNSRSEMNVSTLELGDSALYLCASKYGLADYNEQFFGPGTRLTVL.

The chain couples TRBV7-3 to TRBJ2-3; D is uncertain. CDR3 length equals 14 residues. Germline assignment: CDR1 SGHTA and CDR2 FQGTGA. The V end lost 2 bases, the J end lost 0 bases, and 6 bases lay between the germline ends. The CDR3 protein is CASSLYGSTDTQYF. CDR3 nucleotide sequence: TGTGCCAGCAGCTTATACGGCAGCACAGATACGCAGTATTTT.

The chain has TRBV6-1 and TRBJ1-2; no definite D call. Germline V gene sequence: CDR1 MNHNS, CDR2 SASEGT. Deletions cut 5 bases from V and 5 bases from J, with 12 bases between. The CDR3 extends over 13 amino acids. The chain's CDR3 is CASSTPDRYGYTF. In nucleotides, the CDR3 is TGTGCCAGCAGTACTCCAGACCGGTATGGCTACACCTTC.

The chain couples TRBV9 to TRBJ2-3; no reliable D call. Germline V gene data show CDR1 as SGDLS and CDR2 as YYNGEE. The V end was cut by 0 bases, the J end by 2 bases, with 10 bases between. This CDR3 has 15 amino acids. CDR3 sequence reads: CASSVGTIYTDTQYF. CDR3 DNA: TGTGCCAGCAGCGTAGGAACGATCTACACAGATACGCAGTATTTT.

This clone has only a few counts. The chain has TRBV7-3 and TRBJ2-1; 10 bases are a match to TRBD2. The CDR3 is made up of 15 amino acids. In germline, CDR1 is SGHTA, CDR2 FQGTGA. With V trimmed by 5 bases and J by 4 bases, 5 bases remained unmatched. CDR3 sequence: CASSIGTSEYNEQFF. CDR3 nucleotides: TGTGCCAGCAGCATCGGGACTAGCGAATACAATGAGCAGTTCTTC. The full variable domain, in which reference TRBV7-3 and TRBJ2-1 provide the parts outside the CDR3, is GAGVSQTPSNKVTEKGKYVELRCDPISGHTALYWYRQSLGQGPEFLIYFQGTGAADDSGLPNDRFFAVRPEGSVSTLKIQRTERGDSAVYLCASSIGTSEYNEQFFGPGTRLTVL.

This CDR3 is CASSPRPPGSYNEQFF. The CDR3 nucleotides are TGTGCCAGCAGCCCCCGCCCGCCCGGGTCCTACAATGAGCAGTTCTTC. The gene calls are TRBV5-4 and TRBJ2-1, with D uncertain. V was trimmed by 4 bases and J by 1 base, leaving 15 bases between them. Germline V gives CDR1 SGHNT, CDR2 YYREEE (reference sequence). This CDR3 region has 16 residues.

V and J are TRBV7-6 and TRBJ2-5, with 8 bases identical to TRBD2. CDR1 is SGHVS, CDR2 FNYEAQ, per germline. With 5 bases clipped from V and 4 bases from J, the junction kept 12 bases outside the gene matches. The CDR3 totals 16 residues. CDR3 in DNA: TGTGCCAGCAGCCCCTCGGGGCTCCTAGCGGGAGAGACCCAGTACTTC. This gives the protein CASSPSGLLAGETQYF.

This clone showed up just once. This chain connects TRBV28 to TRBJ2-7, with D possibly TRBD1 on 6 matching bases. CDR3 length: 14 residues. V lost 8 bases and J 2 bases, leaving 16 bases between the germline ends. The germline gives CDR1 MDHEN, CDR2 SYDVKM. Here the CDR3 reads CASSGTTAAYEQYF. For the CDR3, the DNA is TGTGCCAGCTCAGGGACAACCGCGGCCTACGAGCAGTACTTC.

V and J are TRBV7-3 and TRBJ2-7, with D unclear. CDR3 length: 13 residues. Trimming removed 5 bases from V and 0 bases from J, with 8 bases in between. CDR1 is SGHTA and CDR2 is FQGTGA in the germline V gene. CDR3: CASSPSPSYEQYF. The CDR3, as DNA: TGTGCCAGCAGCCCCTCCCCCTCCTACGAGCAGTACTTC.

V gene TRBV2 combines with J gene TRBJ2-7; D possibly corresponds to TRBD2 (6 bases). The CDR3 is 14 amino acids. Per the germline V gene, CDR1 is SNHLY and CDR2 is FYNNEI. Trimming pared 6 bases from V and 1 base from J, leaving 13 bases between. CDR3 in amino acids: CASREGQFSYEQYF. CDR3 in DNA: TGTGCCAGCAGGGAGGGGCAGTTTTCCTACGAGCAGTACTTC.

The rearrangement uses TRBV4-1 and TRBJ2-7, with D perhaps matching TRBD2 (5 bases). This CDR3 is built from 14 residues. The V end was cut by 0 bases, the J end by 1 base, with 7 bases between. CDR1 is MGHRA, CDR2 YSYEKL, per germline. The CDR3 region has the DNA TGCGCCAGCAGCCAAGACGGGATTTCCTACGAGCAGTACTTC. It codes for CASSQDGISYEQYF.

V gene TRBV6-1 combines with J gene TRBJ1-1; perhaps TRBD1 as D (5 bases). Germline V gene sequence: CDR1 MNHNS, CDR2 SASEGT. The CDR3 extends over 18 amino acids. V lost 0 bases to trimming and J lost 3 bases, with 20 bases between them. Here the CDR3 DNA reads TGTGCCAGCAGTGAAGCGCTTTACGCAGGCGGGGGATACACTGAAGCTTTCTTT. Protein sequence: CASSEALYAGGGYTEAFF.

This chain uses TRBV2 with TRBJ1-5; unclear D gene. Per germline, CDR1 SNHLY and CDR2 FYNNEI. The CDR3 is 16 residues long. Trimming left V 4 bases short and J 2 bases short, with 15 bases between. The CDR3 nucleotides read TGTGCCAGCAGTGTTTTGCAAGCCGACGGCAATCAGCCCCAGCATTTT. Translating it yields CASSVLQADGNQPQHF.

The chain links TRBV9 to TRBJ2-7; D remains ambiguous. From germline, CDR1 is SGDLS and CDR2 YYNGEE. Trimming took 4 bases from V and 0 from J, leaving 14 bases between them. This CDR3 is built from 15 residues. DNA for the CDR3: TGTGCCAGCAGCCCCCGACGGTCAAGCTCCTACGAGCAGTACTTC. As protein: CASSPRRSSSYEQYF.

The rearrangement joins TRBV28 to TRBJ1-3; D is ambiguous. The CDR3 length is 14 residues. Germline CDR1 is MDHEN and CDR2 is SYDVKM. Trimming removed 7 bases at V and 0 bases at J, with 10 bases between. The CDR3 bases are TGTGCCAGCAAAATAATTAGCTCTGGAAACACCATATATTTT. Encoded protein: CASKIISSGNTIYF.